The 27 T cell receptor beta chains below come from one sample, sequenced in a study of blood T cell repertoires in COVID-19. The protocol was immunoSEQ multiplex PCR, while the TCRdb copy is restricted to in-frame clones and leaves out a portion. The sample contains 300,000 to 350,000 clones, about nine tenths of which appear only once. Sample: peripheral blood. These receptors all stem from a woman in her 70s with COVID-19, enrolled during active disease.

The CDR3 here is CATSREIEETQYF. CDR3 sequence (DNA): TGTGCCACCTCCCGGGAAATTGAAGAGACCCAGTACTTC. This chain joins TRBV18 and TRBJ2-5, with D possibly TRBD2 on 5 matching bases. CDR3 length equals 13 residues. Germline V gene data show CDR1 as KGHSH and CDR2 as LQKENI. V was clipped by 10 bases and J by 3 bases, with 15 bases between them.

This sequence joins TRBV9 and TRBJ2-5, with 12 bases fitting TRBD2. The CDR3 has 16 amino acids. Germline V gene lookup returns CDR1 SGDLS and CDR2 YYNGEE. The V segment lost 2 bases and the J segment 0 bases; nucleotides outside the gene matches: 2. The CDR3 protein is CASSVGLAGNQETQYF. CDR3 nucleotides: TGTGCCAGCAGCGTCGGACTAGCGGGGAACCAAGAGACCCAGTACTTC.

This chain uses TRBV5-1 with TRBJ1-5; possible D gene TRBD1, 5 bases. CDR3 length equals 17 residues. V dropped 0 bases and J dropped 2 bases, with 15 bases sitting between them. CDR1 is SGHRS and CDR2 is YFSETQ in the germline V gene. CDR3 loop: CASSLGQGYPGNQPQHF. CDR3 DNA: TGCGCCAGCAGCTTGGGGCAGGGCTATCCGGGCAATCAGCCCCAGCATTTT.

This chain uses TRBV19 with TRBJ1-4, with 9 bases aligning to TRBD1. This CDR3 comprises 16 residues. The V segment lost 7 bases and the J segment 8 bases; nucleotides outside the gene matches: 14. Germline CDR1 reads LNHDA; CDR2 reads SQIVND (reference sequence). The CDR3 reads CASTTGTGPLGEKLFF. For the CDR3, the DNA is TGTGCCAGTACCACGGGGACAGGGCCTCTTGGAGAAAAACTGTTTTTT.

This chain connects TRBV27 to TRBJ1-1, with a tentative D call TRBD1 (6 bases). Germline V gene sequence: CDR1 MNHEY, CDR2 SMNVEV (reference sequence). This CDR3 is 13 amino acids long. Trimming cost V 6 bases and J 10 bases, with 18 bases left between them. The CDR3 loop is CASRSPQGSRAFF. DNA for the CDR3: TGTGCCAGCAGATCCCCTCAGGGGTCTCGAGCTTTCTTT.

The chain recombines TRBV12-5 with TRBJ1-4, with 9 bases aligning to TRBD1. Trimming at V came to 2 bases and at J to 8 bases, leaving 18 bases not matched to a gene. Germline CDR1 and CDR2: LGHNT and FRNRAP. The length of the CDR3 is 19 residues. As DNA, the CDR3 is TGTGCTAGTGGTTTGACGACTAGACTTGGGGGGACAGGGCTCGAAAAACTGTTTTTT. As protein: CASGLTTRLGGTGLEKLFF.

This rearrangement joins TRBV4-1 to TRBJ1-2; 9 nucleotides align to TRBD1. Germline V gene sequence: CDR1 MGHRA, CDR2 YSYEKL. The J segment lost 3 bases and the V segment lost 1 base, leaving 9 bases of the junction unmatched. There are 17 residues in the CDR3. CDR3 sequence (DNA): TGCGCCAGCAGCCAAGGTCCGGGACAGGGTCTCCACTATGGCTACACCTTC. It codes for CASSQGPGQGLHYGYTF.

The chain recombines TRBV28 with TRBJ2-5, with D perhaps TRBD2 (5 bases). Germline assignment: CDR1 MDHEN and CDR2 SYDVKM. The CDR3 has 15 residues. V shed 6 bases and J shed 3 bases, with 17 bases lying between them. The CDR3 loop is CASRLGGRPKETQYF. DNA of the CDR3: TGTGCCAGCAGGCTAGGAGGCAGGCCGAAAGAGACCCAGTACTTC.

The table lists this clone with a count of one. This chain uses TRBV6-5 with TRBJ1-1; weak D call: TRBD1 (6 bases). Germline V gives CDR1 MNHEY, CDR2 SVGAGI. V lost 9 bases to trimming and J lost 4 bases, with 15 bases between them. The length of the CDR3 is 13 residues. This CDR3 is CASGAGALTEAFF. The DNA of the CDR3 is TGTGCCAGTGGGGCAGGGGCGCTCACTGAAGCTTTCTTT.

The chain links TRBV11-2 to TRBJ1-3, with D unclear. CDR1 is SGHAT and CDR2 is FQNNGV in the germline V gene. The CDR3 is 16 residues long. V lost 5 bases to trimming and J lost 0 bases, with 14 bases between them. The CDR3 DNA sequence: TGTGCCAGCAGCCAAGGACTTATCAGCTCTGGAAACACCATATATTTT. As protein: CASSQGLISSGNTIYF. Combining the CDR3 with reference TRBV11-2 and TRBJ1-3 gives the whole variable domain EAGVAQSPRYKIIEKRQSVAFWCNPISGHATLYWYQQILGQGPKLLIQFQNNGVVDDSQLPKDRFSAERLKGVDSTLKIQPAKLEDSAVYLCASSQGLISSGNTIYFGEGSWLTVV.

The chain employs TRBV5-6 and TRBJ1-5; 8 nucleotides match TRBD1. With 0 bases clipped from V and 7 bases from J, the junction kept 3 bases outside the gene matches. The germline V gene encodes CDR1 SGHDT and CDR2 YYEEEE. The CDR3 length is 14 residues. CDR3 sequence reads: CASSLGQGRQPQHF. The CDR3 region has the DNA TGTGCCAGCAGCTTGGGACAGGGGAGACAGCCCCAGCATTTT.

This clone was picked up one time. This chain links TRBV5-1 with TRBJ1-1, with 10 bases aligning to TRBD1. Germline trimming cut 0 bases from V and 4 bases from J; bases unmatched to any gene: 18. The germline V gene has CDR1 SGHRS and CDR2 YFSETQ. This CDR3 comprises 20 residues. CDR3 sequence reads: CASSLAEIRTGGGWTTEAFF. CDR3 nucleotide sequence: TGCGCCAGCAGCTTGGCCGAGATAAGGACAGGGGGAGGTTGGACCACTGAAGCTTTCTTT.

Only a few counts were recorded for this clone. The chain uses TRBV6-5 and TRBJ1-1, with a weak D call TRBD1 (6 bases). The CDR3 contains 13 residues. Looked up from germline, CDR1 is MNHEY and CDR2 is SVGAGI. V lost 0 bases to trimming and J lost 7 bases, with 9 bases between them. DNA for the CDR3: TGTGCCAGCAGTTACTCAGGGGGATTTGAAGCTTTCTTT. It encodes CASSYSGGFEAFF.

This rearrangement joins TRBV7-2 to TRBJ2-2, with D tentatively TRBD1 (5 bases). The CDR3 covers 15 residues. Germline loops: CDR1 SGHTA, CDR2 FQGNSA. V shed 2 bases and J shed 5 bases, with 12 bases lying between them. The DNA of the CDR3 is TGTGCCAGCAGCTTATCGACAAGGGGAACCGGGGAGCTGTTTTTT. Amino acid sequence: CASSLSTRGTGELFF.

The rearrangement uses TRBV7-9 and TRBJ1-4, with D maybe TRBD1 (5 bases). CDR1 is SEHNR, CDR2 FQNEAQ, per germline (reference sequence). The CDR3 is made up of 14 amino acids. Trimming shortened V by 0 bases and J by 8 bases, and 10 bases separated the two germline ends. The CDR3 loop reads CASSLAPRAEKLFF. The CDR3 bases are TGTGCCAGCAGCTTAGCACCCAGGGCGGAAAAACTGTTTTTT.

To note about this clone: Other DNA sequences in this specimen translate into the identical CDR3. This rearrangement joins TRBV7-9 to TRBJ1-1, with 11 bases identical to TRBD1. CDR3 size: 14 residues. The V segment lost 3 bases and the J segment 3 bases; nucleotides outside the gene matches: 0. The germline CDR1 and CDR2 sequences are SEHNR and FQNEAQ (reference sequence). CDR3 nucleotide sequence: TGTGCCAGCAGCTTGGGACAGGGGGACACTGAAGCTTTCTTT. It yields the protein CASSLGQGDTEAFF. Drawing the rest from reference TRBV7-9 and TRBJ1-1, the complete variable domain is DTGVSQNPRHKITKRGQNVTFRCDPISEHNRLYWYRQTLGQGPEFLTYFQNEAQLEKSRLLSDRFSAERPKGSFSTLEIQRTEQGDSAMYLCASSLGQGDTEAFFGQGTRLTVV.

For the CDR3, the DNA is TGTGCCAGCTCACCGAACAGGGATTCACCCCTCCACTTT. Protein product: CASSPNRDSPLHF. The chain links TRBV18 to TRBJ1-6, with D perhaps TRBD1 (6 bases). This CDR3 has 13 amino acids. With 3 bases removed from V and 8 bases from J, the gap between germline ends came to 8 bases. Germline V gene lookup returns CDR1 KGHSH and CDR2 LQKENI.

The V call is TRBV5-4, the J call TRBJ2-5; possibly TRBD1 for D (5 bases). V was shortened by 1 base and J by 5 bases, with 9 bases between the two germline ends. The CDR3 is 13 amino acids. Germline V gene data show CDR1 as SGHNT and CDR2 as YYREEE (reference sequence). CDR3 region: CASSLFPGETQYF. The CDR3 DNA reads as TGTGCCAGCAGCTTGTTCCCAGGGGAGACCCAGTACTTC.

The chain carries TRBV7-2 and TRBJ1-2, with TRBD1 matching over 7 bases. This CDR3 region has 19 residues. CDR1 and CDR2 (germline): SGHTA, FQGNSA. The trim removed 9 bases at V and 0 bases at J, leaving 22 bases unmatched. CDR3 region: CASTLRGLGQEASNYGYTF. The CDR3 region has the DNA TGTGCCAGTACCCTTAGGGGGTTAGGACAGGAAGCCTCTAACTATGGCTACACCTTC.

About this clone itself: At the DNA level, this CDR3 is encoded by other sequences in the same sample as well. The chain carries TRBV7-2 and TRBJ1-2; TRBD1 is a possible D gene (5 bases). Germline V gives CDR1 SGHTA, CDR2 FQGNSA. This CDR3 contains 14 residues. Trimming pared 1 base from V and 2 bases from J, leaving 8 bases between. The CDR3 reads CASSLEQANYGYTF. The CDR3, as DNA: TGTGCCAGCAGCTTAGAACAGGCAAACTATGGCTACACCTTC.

The rearrangement links TRBV18 to TRBJ1-1; tentatively, D is TRBD1 (6 bases). V shed 7 bases and J shed 0 bases, with 9 bases lying between them. There are 13 residues in the CDR3. Germline V gene lookup returns CDR1 KGHSH and CDR2 LQKENI. CDR3 nucleotides: TGTGCCAGCTTGACAGGATTGAACACTGAAGCTTTCTTT. It yields the protein CASLTGLNTEAFF. Combining the CDR3 with reference TRBV18 and TRBJ1-1 gives the whole variable domain NAGVMQNPRHLVRRRGQEARLRCSPMKGHSHVYWYRQLPEEGLKFMVYLQKENIIDESGMPKERFSAEFPKEGPSILRIQQVVRGDSAAYFCASLTGLNTEAFFGQGTRLTVV.

This chain joins TRBV7-2 and TRBJ2-5, with 11 bases aligning to TRBD2. This CDR3 is 17 amino acids long. Germline trimming cut 1 base from V and 2 bases from J; bases unmatched to any gene: 6. The germline V gene has CDR1 SGHTA and CDR2 FQGNSA. CDR3 coding DNA: TGTGCCAGCAGCTTAGTCCCTAGCGGGGGGTTACAAGAGACCCAGTACTTC. This encodes CASSLVPSGGLQETQYF.

The CDR3 DNA sequence: TGTGCCAGCACCCACGGGCTGGCAGGGGGTGGCTACACCTTC. Its protein is CASTHGLAGGGYTF. The chain joins TRBV6-5 to TRBJ1-2, with 7 bases aligning to TRBD1. CDR1 and CDR2 from the germline V gene are MNHEY and SVGAGI. The CDR3 runs to 14 residues. V dropped 7 bases and J dropped 7; count of bases not matched to a gene: 12.

This chain links TRBV10-3 with TRBJ1-1, with 8 nucleotides matching TRBD1. The CDR3 contains 15 residues. The trim removed 5 bases at V and 4 bases at J, leaving 9 bases unmatched. Germline CDR1 is ENHRY and CDR2 is SYGVKD. CDR3 region: CAISTLQGVGTEAFF. The CDR3 nucleotides read TGTGCCATCAGTACCCTACAGGGGGTGGGCACTGAAGCTTTCTTT.

This chain connects TRBV21-1 to TRBJ1-5; TRBD1 reflects the table's D call only, with no check against the DNA. TRBV21-1 is listed as a pseudogene. The CDR3 loop spans 19 amino acids. The CDR3 region is CASSKGQGYDSIGNQPQHF. Here the CDR3 DNA reads TGTGCCAGCAGCAAAGGACAGGGCTATGATAGTATCGGCAATCAGCCCCAGCATTTT.

This chain uses TRBV6-6 with TRBJ2-3; 10 bases match TRBD2. Germline CDR1 reads MNHNY; CDR2 reads SVGAGI (reference sequence). This CDR3 comprises 15 residues. Trimming removed 6 bases from V and 5 bases from J; junction bases left unmatched: 8. CDR3 nucleotide sequence: TGTGCCAGCAGATATAGCGGGGGGCATGGAGATACGCAGTATTTT. It encodes CASRYSGGHGDTQYF.

The chain has TRBV27 and TRBJ2-7, with 7 bases aligning to TRBD2. The V and J ends lost 7 bases and 4 bases, in that order; junction bases with no gene match: 7. Germline lookup yields CDR1 MNHEY and CDR2 SMNVEV (reference sequence). The CDR3 is made up of 13 amino acids. CDR3 bases: TGTGCCAGCACCCCGTTGGGGGGGTACGAGCAGTACTTC. Amino acid sequence: CASTPLGGYEQYF.